This TCR beta chain is drawn from a study of OX40 agonist ivuxolimab in advanced cancers. TCRdb's copy holds only in-frame clones and misses some; the assay was immunoSEQ multiplex PCR. The top ten clones hold approximately 6.3% of a sample with about 50,000 clones, about 93% of them seen once. The receptor was isolated from an adult with an advanced solid tumor such as melanoma, head and neck, liver or kidney cancer. Source: CD4+ or CD8+ T cells sorted from blood, taken in a trial of the OX40 agonist ivuxolimab.

This CDR3 reads CASSQASGSAREAFF. CDR3 bases: TGCGCCAGCAGCCAAGCATCCGGGTCGGCAAGGGAAGCTTTCTTT. The chain is built from TRBV4-1 and TRBJ1-1; D is ambiguous. Per germline, CDR1 MGHRA and CDR2 YSYEKL. CDR3 size: 15 residues. The V and J ends lost 1 base and 8 bases respectively, with 17 bases between them.